This TCR beta chain appears in the sequencing data of a study of post-analysis software for immune sequencing data. Study-level background: As for disease course, relapsing-remitting, secondary progressive and progressive-relapsing multiple sclerosis were all included. Points from the study as a whole: Controls' normalized Chao1 diversity significantly exceeded that of multiple sclerosis patients. Elevated frequency relative to controls characterized four or five TRBV segments in patients, TRBV5-6, TRBV5-1 and TRBV20-1 among them.

Note on this clonotype: What it binds is not known.

Each TCR beta cDNA library carried unique molecular identifiers. Using its own MiXCR run on the PCR reads, TCRdb lists one record per CDR3 protein. The profile covers about 620,000 distinct CDR3 sequences, with around 44% appearing a single time and 1.7% taken by the ten largest. The CDR3 runs to 14 residues. Trimming stripped 1 base from V and 1 base from J, with 8 bases between. In germline, CDR1 is SGHRS, CDR2 YFSETQ. This chain links TRBV5-1 with TRBJ2-5; D gene uncertain. This TCR came from a girl aged 5 to 17 with multiple sclerosis. Specimen: blood. CDR3 DNA: TGCGCCAGCAGCTTGTGGGTCGGCCAAGAGACCCAGTACTTC. Translation: CASSLWVGQETQYF.